This TCR beta chain was obtained from a study of T cell repertoires in cytomegalovirus infection. Study findings and constraints: Identification of carriers of CMV plus the relevant HLA was achieved through cumulative public TCR beta family frequency. Ex vivo responses were dominated by HLA-C-restricted CMV-specific TCR beta clonotypes.

TCRdb itself ran the reads through MiXCR, one entry per CDR3 protein. This sample has 200,000 to 300,000 distinct CDR3 sequences; roughly 13% occur once, and the top ten carry around 9%. This CDR3 is 11 amino acids long. Germline V gene lookup returns CDR1 SGHTA and CDR2 FQGNSA. Trimming took 10 bases from V and 6 from J, leaving 12 bases between them. This clonotype appeared many times. Its antigen is not known. The sequenced sample consisted of PBMCs. The clonotype originates from a human donor in good health (CMV status not recorded). Some clones in this sample may be carry-over from other donors' samples. V is TRBV7-2 and J is TRBJ1-2; D uncertain. CDR3 loop: CATAEGNGYTF. The CDR3 region has the DNA TGTGCCACGGCGGAGGGAAATGGCTACACCTTC.